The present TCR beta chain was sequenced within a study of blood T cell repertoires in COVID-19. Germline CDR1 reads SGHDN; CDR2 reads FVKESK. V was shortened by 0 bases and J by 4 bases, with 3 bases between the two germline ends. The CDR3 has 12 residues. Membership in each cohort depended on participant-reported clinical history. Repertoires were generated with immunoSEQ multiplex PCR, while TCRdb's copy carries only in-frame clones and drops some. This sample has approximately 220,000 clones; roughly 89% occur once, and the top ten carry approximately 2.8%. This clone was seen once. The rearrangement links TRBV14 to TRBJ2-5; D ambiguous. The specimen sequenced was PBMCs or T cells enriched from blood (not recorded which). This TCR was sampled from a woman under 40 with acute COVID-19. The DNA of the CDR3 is TGTGCCAGCAGCCAAGAGCGAGAGACCCAGTACTTC. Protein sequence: CASSQERETQYF.